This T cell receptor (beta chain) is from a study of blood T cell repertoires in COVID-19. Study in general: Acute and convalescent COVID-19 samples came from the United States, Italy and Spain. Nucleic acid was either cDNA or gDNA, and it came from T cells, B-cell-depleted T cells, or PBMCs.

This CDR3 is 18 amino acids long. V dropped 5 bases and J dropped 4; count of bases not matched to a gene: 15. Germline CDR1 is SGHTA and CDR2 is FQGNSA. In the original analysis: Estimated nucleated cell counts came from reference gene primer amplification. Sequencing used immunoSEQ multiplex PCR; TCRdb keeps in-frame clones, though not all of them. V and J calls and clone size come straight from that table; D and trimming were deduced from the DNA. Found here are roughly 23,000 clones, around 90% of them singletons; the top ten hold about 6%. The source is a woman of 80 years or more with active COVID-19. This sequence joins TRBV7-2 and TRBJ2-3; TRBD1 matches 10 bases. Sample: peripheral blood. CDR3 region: CASSPPWGGTGAADTQYF. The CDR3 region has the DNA TGTGCCAGCAGCCCCCCCTGGGGGGGGACAGGGGCTGCAGATACGCAGTATTTT. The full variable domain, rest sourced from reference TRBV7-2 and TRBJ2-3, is GAGVSQSPSNKVTEKGKDVELRCDPISGHTALYWYRQSLGQGLEFLIYFQGNSAPDKSGLPSDRFSAERTGGSVSTLTIQRTQQEDSAVYLCASSPPWGGTGAADTQYFGPGTRLTVL.